Below, 11 T cell receptor beta chains from the same sample are listed, as sequenced in a study of T-cell memory formation after mild COVID-19. Via MiXCR, TCRdb re-called the 5' RACE reads, giving one row per CDR3 protein. Of approximately 82,000 distinct CDR3 sequences in the sample, about 13% are singletons; the top ten hold approximately 41%. Input material: PBMCs or a T cell subset sorted from them (not recorded which). These receptors all come from a man aged 18 to 30 who had mild COVID-19 (a few samples of this study predate the infection). Cell type and time point are not known.

The chain carries TRBV15 and TRBJ1-5; the match to TRBD1 covers 9 bases. Per germline, CDR1 LNHNV and CDR2 YYDKDF (reference sequence). The V segment lost 3 bases and the J segment 6 bases; nucleotides outside the gene matches: 18. The CDR3 has 19 residues. This chain's CDR3 is CATSSSGQGVLSGGQPQHF. CDR3 bases: TGTGCCACCAGCAGCTCGGGACAGGGTGTCCTTTCGGGGGGTCAGCCCCAGCATTTT.

This clonotype appeared many times. V gene TRBV4-3 combines with J gene TRBJ2-5; D is unresolved. CDR3 length equals 14 residues. Germline loops: CDR1 LGHNA, CDR2 YSLEER. Trimming cost V 1 base and J 2 bases, with 8 bases left between them. CDR3 protein: CASSQGLRQETQYF. The DNA of the CDR3 is TGCGCCAGCAGCCAAGGGCTCAGGCAAGAGACCCAGTACTTC.

This clonotype has a handful of counts. This chain joins TRBV29-1 and TRBJ2-3; perhaps TRBD2 as D (6 bases). Trimming pared 0 bases from V and 9 bases from J, leaving 22 bases between. Germline V lookup: CDR1 SQVTM, CDR2 ANQGSEA. There are 16 residues in the CDR3. CDR3 sequence (DNA): TGCAGCGTTGAAGAAACGGGGGACGGGGAGCTCGGAACGCAGTATTTT. This translates into CSVEETGDGELGTQYF.

This rearrangement joins TRBV21-1 to TRBJ2-6. TRBV21-1 is assigned pseudogene status. CDR3 length: 14 amino acids. The CDR3 DNA follows: TGTGCCAGCAGCAAAGCTTGGTGGGCCAACGTCCTGACTTTC. Amino acid sequence: CASSKAWWANVLTF.

This clonotype came up many times. The chain recombines TRBV15 with TRBJ1-2; TRBD1 matches at 8 bases. Germline trimming cut 4 bases from V and 4 bases from J; bases unmatched to any gene: 5. The CDR3 covers 14 residues. Looked up from germline, CDR1 is LNHNV and CDR2 is YYDKDF (reference sequence). The CDR3 loop is CATSKRGQVYGYTF. DNA for the CDR3: TGTGCCACCAGCAAAAGGGGACAGGTCTATGGCTACACCTTC.

This rearrangement joins TRBV3-1 to TRBJ2-7; possibly TRBD2 for D (6 bases). The CDR3 runs 13 residues. V was trimmed by 5 bases and J by 4 bases, leaving 12 bases between them. Germline V gene lookup returns CDR1 LGHDT and CDR2 YNNKEL (reference sequence). CDR3 amino acids: CASSSSGEYEQYV. CDR3 in DNA: TGTGCCAGCAGCTCGTCGGGGGAATACGAGCAGTACGTC.

This rearrangement joins TRBV6-5 to TRBJ1-2, with TRBD1 as a possible D gene (6 bases). The CDR3 runs 15 residues. V was shortened by 5 bases and J by 6 bases, with 19 bases between the two germline ends. Germline-derived CDR1 and CDR2 are MNHEY and SVGAGI. The CDR3 nucleotides are TGTGCCAGCAGTCAGACATCTTGGGGGCTCCATGGCTACACCTTC. This sequence encodes CASSQTSWGLHGYTF.

The chain carries TRBV7-2 and TRBJ1-4, with unresolved D. Deletions cut 6 bases from V and 8 bases from J, with 22 bases between. Germline V gene lookup returns CDR1 SGHTA and CDR2 FQGNSA. CDR3 size: 16 residues. CDR3 protein: CASSPPTMGNREKLFF. The CDR3, as DNA: TGTGCCAGCAGTCCACCTACTATGGGCAATCGGGAAAAACTGTTTTTT.

This clonotype was observed a handful of times. In nucleotides, the CDR3 is TGTGCCAGCAGCTTACTCGGACAGGGGAGCAAAAACATTCAGTACTTC. Its translation: CASSLLGQGSKNIQYF. The chain recombines TRBV7-8 with TRBJ2-4, with 9 nucleotides matching TRBD1. Germline values: CDR1 SGHVS, CDR2 FQNEAQ. The CDR3 totals 16 residues. V gave up 2 bases and J gave up 3 bases; unmatched junction bases: 5. The variable domain in full, completed from reference TRBV7-8 and TRBJ2-4, reads GAGVSQSPRYKVAKRGQDVALRCDPISGHVSLFWYQQALGQGPEFLTYFQNEAQLDKSGLPSDRFFAERPEGSVSTLKIQRTQQEDSAVYLCASSLLGQGSKNIQYFGAGTRLSVL.

The chain employs TRBV4-3 and TRBJ1-1; D is perhaps TRBD1 (5 bases). Germline CDR1 is LGHNA and CDR2 is YSLEER. The CDR3 is 12 amino acids. Trimming took 1 base from V and 8 from J, leaving 8 bases between them. The CDR3 nucleotides are TGCGCCAGCAGCCAAGGACGGACAGAAGCTTTCTTT. Translation: CASSQGRTEAFF.

The chain recombines TRBV11-2 with TRBJ2-1; 7 bases fit TRBD1. From germline, CDR1 is SGHAT and CDR2 FQNNGV. The CDR3 runs 15 residues. The V gene end was trimmed by 5 bases and the J gene end by 10 bases; junction bases not matched to a gene: 14. CDR3 sequence reads: CASSPTRDSPGEQFF. The CDR3 DNA reads TGTGCCAGCAGCCCCACCCGGGACAGCCCGGGGGAGCAGTTCTTC.